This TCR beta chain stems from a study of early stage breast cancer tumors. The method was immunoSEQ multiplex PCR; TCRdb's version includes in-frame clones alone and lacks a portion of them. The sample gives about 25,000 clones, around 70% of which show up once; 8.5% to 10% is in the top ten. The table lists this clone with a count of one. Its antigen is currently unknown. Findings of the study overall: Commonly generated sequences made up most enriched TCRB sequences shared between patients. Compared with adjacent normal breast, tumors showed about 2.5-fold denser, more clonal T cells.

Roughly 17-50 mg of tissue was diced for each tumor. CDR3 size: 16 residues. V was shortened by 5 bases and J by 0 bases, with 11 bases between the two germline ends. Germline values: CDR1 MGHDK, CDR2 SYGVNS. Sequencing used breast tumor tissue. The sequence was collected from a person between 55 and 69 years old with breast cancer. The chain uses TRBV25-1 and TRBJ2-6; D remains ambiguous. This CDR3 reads CASSWAGDSGANVLTF. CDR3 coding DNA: TGTGCCAGCAGTTGGGCAGGCGACTCTGGGGCCAACGTCCTGACTTTC.